The 28 T cell receptor beta chains below all came from one sample that was sequenced in a study of T-cell memory formation after mild COVID-19. A single record per CDR3 protein comes from TCRdb applying MiXCR to the 5' RACE reads. The sample has 200,000 to 250,000 distinct CDR3 sequences, 7.5% to 10% seen once. Material: PBMCs or a T cell subset sorted from them (not recorded which). Receptors originate from a man between 18 and 29 years old who had mild COVID-19 (a few samples of this study predate the infection). Cell type and time point are not known.

V and J are TRBV21-1 and TRBJ1-1; TRBD1, the D gene given by the table, was not confirmed from the DNA. TRBV21-1 is labeled a pseudogene. The CDR3 totals 14 residues. CDR3 loop: CASSHRQGGTEAFF. CDR3 bases: TGTGCCAGCAGCCACCGCCAGGGCGGCACTGAAGCTTTCTTT.

This clonotype was observed a handful of times. The chain uses TRBV28 and TRBJ1-2; a weak D match, TRBD1 (5 bases). CDR3 size: 12 residues. Germline CDR1 is MDHEN and CDR2 is SYDVKM. The germline V and J ends were trimmed by 8 bases and 7 bases, with 14 bases remaining between them. This chain's CDR3 is CASGQGWGGYTF. The CDR3, as DNA: TGTGCCAGCGGTCAGGGATGGGGTGGCTACACCTTC.

This sequence joins TRBV6-5 and TRBJ1-6; D possibly corresponds to TRBD1 (5 bases). CDR3 length equals 12 residues. The germline V and J ends were trimmed by 10 bases and 8 bases, with 12 bases remaining between them. Germline assignment: CDR1 MNHEY and CDR2 SVGAGI. The CDR3 sequence is CATSRGDSPLHF. The CDR3 DNA reads as TGTGCCACCTCACGGGGGGATTCACCCCTCCACTTT.

The chain combines TRBV4-3 with TRBJ2-2, with D perhaps being TRBD1 or TRBD2 (5 bases each). Germline CDR1 and CDR2: LGHNA and YSLEER. V gave up 0 bases and J gave up 3 bases, with 17 bases separating them. The CDR3 sequence is 18 residues long. CDR3 region: CASSQEYTGTPHTGELFF. CDR3 DNA: TGCGCCAGCAGCCAAGAATATACGGGGACCCCCCACACCGGGGAGCTGTTTTTT.

This clonotype was seen a handful of times. The CDR3 region is CASSPGQGAQETQYF. The CDR3 DNA reads TGCGCCAGCAGCCCCGGACAGGGGGCTCAAGAGACCCAGTACTTC. The V gene is TRBV5-1, the J gene TRBJ2-5; the match to TRBD1 covers 11 bases. The germline CDR1 and CDR2 sequences are SGHRS and YFSETQ. The V gene end was trimmed by 4 bases and the J gene end by 2 bases; junction bases not matched to a gene: 4. The CDR3 is 15 amino acids. Full variable domain (rest looked up from reference TRBV5-1 and TRBJ2-5): KAGVTQTPRYLIKTRGQQVTLSCSPISGHRSVSWYQQTPGQGLQFLFEYFSETQRNKGNFPGRFSGRQFSNSRSEMNVSTLELGDSALYLCASSPGQGAQETQYFGPGTRLLVL.

The J gene is TRBJ1-5, the V gene TRBV12-3 or TRBV12-4; 7 nucleotides agree with TRBD1. The CDR3 has 14 residues. V was clipped by 6 bases and J by 0 bases; unmatched bases: 2. CDR3 region: CASSGTASNQPQHF. As DNA, the CDR3 is TGTGCCAGCAGCGGGACAGCTAGCAATCAGCCCCAGCATTTT.

The chain joins TRBV29-1 to TRBJ2-3; D not certain. The V and J ends lost 4 bases and 0 bases respectively, with 8 bases between them. The CDR3 has 13 residues. In germline, CDR1 is SQVTM, CDR2 ANQGSEA. This chain's CDR3 is CSVGRQSTDTQYF. The CDR3 DNA is TGCAGCGTTGGACGGCAGAGCACAGATACGCAGTATTTT.

This clonotype was observed a few times. The rearrangement links TRBV5-8 to TRBJ2-7; no clear D gene. V was trimmed by 2 bases and J by 5 bases, leaving 11 bases between them. The CDR3 runs 13 residues. CDR1 is SGHTS, CDR2 YDEGEE, per germline. Here the CDR3 DNA reads TGTGCCAGCAGCTTAAGGATTTCCAACGAGCAGTACGTC. Amino acids: CASSLRISNEQYV.

The chain carries TRBV4-1 and TRBJ1-2; D is perhaps TRBD1 (5 bases). The CDR3 consists of 18 residues. Germline CDR1 MGHRA, CDR2 YSYEKL. The V end lost 0 bases, the J end lost 4 bases, and 21 bases lay between the germline ends. In nucleotides, the CDR3 is TGCGCCAGCAGCCAAGATCGCTCAGGGTTCAGATCTAGCTATGGCTACACCTTC. Residues: CASSQDRSGFRSSYGYTF.

This clonotype occurred a few times. The rearrangement joins TRBV28 to TRBJ2-7; a weak D match, TRBD1 (5 bases). V shed 6 bases and J shed 2 bases, with 11 bases lying between them. CDR1 is MDHEN, CDR2 SYDVKM, per germline. This CDR3 region has 13 residues. The CDR3 spells CASSWGGAYEQYV. The DNA of the CDR3 is TGTGCCAGCAGCTGGGGCGGAGCCTACGAGCAGTACGTC.

This clonotype was counted many times. The V and J genes are TRBV3-1 and TRBJ2-2; D is undetermined. This CDR3 has 13 residues. The germline V gene encodes CDR1 LGHDT and CDR2 YNNKEL (reference sequence). The ends were cut back, 4 bases at V and 4 bases at J, with 7 bases in the middle. The CDR3 is CASSLISTGELFF. CDR3 nucleotide sequence: TGTGCCAGCAGCCTGATATCCACCGGGGAGCTGTTTTTT.

Many counts were recorded for this clonotype. This chain joins TRBV7-2 and TRBJ1-2; possibly TRBD1 for D (6 bases). The CDR3 extends over 13 amino acids. Germline CDR1 is SGHTA and CDR2 is FQGNSA. The germline V and J ends were trimmed by 3 bases and 6 bases, with 11 bases remaining between them. CDR3 residues: CASSLGRGNGYTF. The CDR3 DNA reads TGTGCCAGCAGCTTGGGCAGGGGAAATGGCTACACCTTC.

This chain joins TRBV9 and TRBJ2-3, with 10 bases that match TRBD2. The germline V gene has CDR1 SGDLS and CDR2 YYNGEE. The CDR3 extends over 16 amino acids. V was clipped by 2 bases and J by 1 base; unmatched bases: 4. The chain's CDR3 is CASSVAGLACTDTQYF. CDR3 coding DNA: TGTGCCAGCAGCGTGGCGGGACTAGCGTGCACAGATACGCAGTATTTT. The whole variable domain, filled in from reference TRBV9 and TRBJ2-3, reads DSGVTQTPKHLITATGQRVTLRCSPRSGDLSVYWYQQSLDQGLQFLIQYYNGEERAKGNILERFSAQQFPDLHSELNLSSLELGDSALYFCASSVAGLACTDTQYFGPGTRLTVL.

This clonotype was seen only a few times. This sequence joins TRBV10-3 and TRBJ1-2, with D perhaps matching TRBD1 (6 bases). CDR1 and CDR2 from the germline V gene are ENHRY and SYGVKD. The CDR3 runs to 13 residues. V dropped 5 bases and J dropped 5 bases, with 12 bases sitting between them. CDR3 sequence: CAISPDRQYGYTF. CDR3 bases: TGTGCCATCAGTCCGGACAGACAGTATGGCTACACCTTC.

This clonotype has ten or more counts. The chain recombines TRBV29-1 with TRBJ1-2; 7 positions agree with TRBD1. Trimming at V came to 7 bases and at J to 0 bases, leaving 11 bases not matched to a gene. The CDR3 loop spans 15 amino acids. Germline CDR1 is SQVTM and CDR2 is ANQGSEA. The CDR3 region is CSAEGFRGANYGYTF. CDR3 coding DNA: TGCAGCGCCGAAGGGTTCAGGGGGGCTAACTATGGCTACACCTTC.

Ten or more counts support this clonotype. This chain links TRBV12-3 or TRBV12-4 with TRBJ2-3; 8 nucleotides line up with TRBD1. CDR3 length: 14 amino acids. Trimming took 2 bases from V and 4 from J; bases not matched to a gene: 2. The CDR3 protein is CASSLTGGPDTQYF. The DNA for the CDR3 is TGTGCCAGCAGTTTAACAGGGGGGCCAGATACGCAGTATTTT.

The chain employs TRBV20-1 and TRBJ1-2; D is perhaps TRBD1 (5 bases). Trimming pared 5 bases from V and 4 bases from J, leaving 14 bases between. CDR1 and CDR2 (germline): DFQATT, SNEGSKA (reference sequence). CDR3 length: 13 amino acids. The CDR3 sequence is CSAWTEGPYGYTF. The CDR3 DNA sequence: TGCAGTGCTTGGACCGAGGGGCCCTATGGCTACACCTTC.

This clonotype was counted a few times. V and J are TRBV12-3 or TRBV12-4 and TRBJ1-1; D unclear. This CDR3 region has 14 residues. The V and J ends lost 3 bases and 0 bases respectively, with 8 bases between them. CDR3 protein: CASSFETMNTEAFF. The CDR3 nucleotides read TGTGCCAGCAGTTTTGAGACCATGAACACTGAAGCTTTCTTT.

This clonotype showed up just a few times. V and J are TRBV5-5 and TRBJ2-7; possible D gene TRBD2, 6 bases. The germline V and J ends were trimmed by 0 bases and 3 bases, with 10 bases remaining between them. CDR3 length: 14 residues. In germline, CDR1 is SGHKS, CDR2 YYEKEE (reference sequence). In DNA, the CDR3 is TGTGCCAGCAGCTTGGCCGGGCGGGGCTACGAGCAGTACGTC. As protein: CASSLAGRGYEQYV.

The chain joins TRBV29-1 to TRBJ1-5; tentative D call: TRBD1 (6 bases). CDR3 length equals 13 residues. V lost 7 bases, J lost 5 bases, and 15 bases lay in between. Germline V gene data show CDR1 as SQVTM and CDR2 as ANQGSEA. The CDR3 sequence is CSAQGFGDQPQHF. The DNA of the CDR3 is TGCAGCGCACAGGGTTTCGGGGATCAGCCCCAGCATTTT.

This clonotype was counted a few times. CDR3: CASSEVWRGAYNEQFF. The DNA for the CDR3 is TGTGCCAGCAGTGAAGTATGGCGGGGGGCATACAATGAGCAGTTCTTC. The chain recombines TRBV2 with TRBJ2-1, with 8 bases lining up with TRBD2. The germline V gene has CDR1 SNHLY and CDR2 FYNNEI. The CDR3 loop spans 16 amino acids. The trim removed 1 base at V and 4 bases at J, leaving 6 bases unmatched.

The rearrangement joins TRBV2 to TRBJ1-5; 7 bases agree with TRBD1. V lost 6 bases to trimming and J lost 7 bases; unmatched junction nucleotides: 9. This CDR3 has 14 residues. From germline, CDR1 is SNHLY and CDR2 FYNNEI. CDR3 bases: TGTGCCAGCAGCCAGACAGGGTCGGGGCAGCCCCAGCATTTT. This codes for CASSQTGSGQPQHF. Full variable domain (outside the CDR3, taken from reference TRBV2 and TRBJ1-5): EPEVTQTPSHQVTQMGQEVILRCVPISNHLYFYWYRQILGQKVEFLVSFYNNEISEKSEIFDDQFSVERPDGSNFTLKIRSTKLEDSAMYFCASSQTGSGQPQHFGDGTRLSIL.

This rearrangement joins TRBV12-3 or TRBV12-4 to TRBJ1-2; a weak D match, TRBD1 (6 bases). Trimming took off 4 bases at V and 5 bases at J, with 17 bases between the two ends. The CDR3 is 15 residues long. The CDR3 protein is CASSSRQAFPYGYTF. CDR3 coding DNA: TGTGCCAGCAGTTCCCGACAGGCCTTCCCTTATGGCTACACCTTC.

This clonotype occurred a few times. The chain recombines TRBV5-6 with TRBJ1-4; 10 nucleotides line up with TRBD1. The ends lost 0 bases at V and 6 bases at J; junction bases unmatched: 2. Per the germline V gene, CDR1 is SGHDT and CDR2 is YYEEEE. The length of the CDR3 is 15 residues. The CDR3 reads CASSLAGTGDEKLFF. CDR3 sequence (DNA): TGTGCCAGCAGCTTGGCCGGGACAGGGGATGAAAAACTGTTTTTT.

In this sample, this clonotype turned up many times. The chain has TRBV18 and TRBJ2-3, with D unclear. Trimming shortened V by 5 bases and J by 0 bases, and 12 bases separated the two germline ends. Germline V gives CDR1 KGHSH, CDR2 LQKENI. This CDR3 region has 15 residues. For the CDR3, the DNA is TGTGCCAGCTCAAGCAGAGGACCTAGCACAGATACGCAGTATTTT. Protein product: CASSSRGPSTDTQYF. The entire variable domain, with the rest obtained from reference TRBV18 and TRBJ2-3, is as follows: NAGVMQNPRHLVRRRGQEARLRCSPMKGHSHVYWYRQLPEEGLKFMVYLQKENIIDESGMPKERFSAEFPKEGPSILRIQQVVRGDSAAYFCASSSRGPSTDTQYFGPGTRLTVL.

This chain connects TRBV9 to TRBJ2-3, with TRBD2 identical over 7 bases. In germline, CDR1 is SGDLS, CDR2 YYNGEE. V was pared by 4 bases and J by 5 bases, with 13 bases of the junction left unmatched. The CDR3 runs to 16 residues. The CDR3: CASSPAGSPGQDTQYF. The CDR3 DNA follows: TGTGCCAGCAGCCCAGCGGGGTCACCGGGGCAAGATACGCAGTATTTT. Drawing the rest from reference TRBV9 and TRBJ2-3, the complete variable domain is DSGVTQTPKHLITATGQRVTLRCSPRSGDLSVYWYQQSLDQGLQFLIQYYNGEERAKGNILERFSAQQFPDLHSELNLSSLELGDSALYFCASSPAGSPGQDTQYFGPGTRLTVL.

There are a few counts of this clonotype. The J gene is TRBJ2-7, the V gene TRBV2, with a weak D call TRBD2 (6 bases). The V and J ends lost 7 bases and 1 base respectively, with 14 bases between them. CDR1 is SNHLY and CDR2 is FYNNEI in the germline V gene. This CDR3 contains 14 residues. CDR3 protein: CASMPGRGSYEQYF. CDR3 in DNA: TGTGCCAGCATGCCTGGGCGGGGATCCTACGAGCAGTACTTC.

In nucleotides, the CDR3 is TGTGCCAGCAGGGCCAGCTCTGGGGCCAACGTCCTGACTTTC. This codes for CASRASSGANVLTF. The J gene is TRBJ2-6, the V gene TRBV7-3; no firm D call. Trimming took 6 bases from V and 0 from J, leaving 6 bases between them. Germline loops: CDR1 SGHTA, CDR2 FQGTGA. The CDR3 runs to 14 residues.